The next 24 T cell receptor beta chains were all read from a single sample in a study of blood T cell repertoires in COVID-19. TCRdb's table, derived via immunoSEQ multiplex PCR, lists solely in-frame clones and lacks some. The table includes around 260,000 clones, 65% to 90% detected once. The material sequenced was peripheral blood. The receptor source for this set is a man younger than 45 with active or convalescent COVID-19.

The V and J genes are TRBV4-1 and TRBJ2-3; TRBD2 agrees at 8 bases. Trimming cost V 2 bases and J 6 bases; bases outside gene matches: 16. The CDR3 is 18 amino acids. Germline V CDR1 and CDR2: MGHRA, YSYEKL. CDR3 loop: CASSQQNGHRGGPDTQYF. In DNA form, the CDR3 reads TGCGCCAGCAGCCAACAAAATGGGCATCGGGGGGGCCCCGATACGCAGTATTTT.

The genes are TRBV7-9 and TRBJ1-3; D may be TRBD1 (6 bases). Trimming cost V 5 bases and J 5 bases, with 16 bases left between them. Germline-derived CDR1 and CDR2 are SEHNR and FQNEAQ (reference sequence). The CDR3 extends over 15 amino acids. The CDR3 is CASSLDAGARNTIYF. CDR3 in DNA: TGTGCCAGCAGCCTCGACGCAGGGGCTCGAAACACCATATATTTT. Using reference TRBV7-9 and TRBJ1-3 for the parts outside the CDR3, the full variable domain is DTGVSQNPRHKITKRGQNVTFRCDPISEHNRLYWYRQTLGQGPEFLTYFQNEAQLEKSRLLSDRFSAERPKGSFSTLEIQRTEQGDSAMYLCASSLDAGARNTIYFGEGSWLTVV.

The V and J genes are TRBV6-1 and TRBJ1-6, with D possibly matching TRBD1 (5 bases). Trimming cost V 2 bases and J 9 bases, with 20 bases left between them. Per germline, CDR1 MNHNS and CDR2 SASEGT. The CDR3 consists of 17 residues. The CDR3 spells CASSEKWGELRISPLHF. CDR3 bases: TGTGCCAGCAGTGAAAAGTGGGGGGAACTAAGGATTTCACCCCTCCACTTT.

The chain has TRBV19 and TRBJ2-7; unclear D gene. Looked up from germline, CDR1 is LNHDA and CDR2 is SQIVND (reference sequence). Trimming took off 6 bases at V and 3 bases at J, with 18 bases between the two ends. This CDR3 contains 15 residues. The DNA of the CDR3 is TGTGCCAGTAGCTGGGCCCGAGATCCCCTCTACGAGCAGTACTTC. It codes for CASSWARDPLYEQYF.

This clone showed up just once. The V gene is TRBV12-3 or TRBV12-4, the J gene TRBJ2-5, with a possible D match to TRBD2 (5 bases). Trimming left V 5 bases short and J 5 bases short, with 12 bases between. The CDR3 runs 13 residues. The CDR3 loop reads CASSRLTGETQYF. CDR3 coding DNA: TGTGCCAGCAGTAGGCTCACGGGGGAGACCCAGTACTTC.

This clone has only a few counts. The chain employs TRBV11-2 and TRBJ2-5; TRBD1 matches at 9 bases. V was clipped by 3 bases and J by 0 bases; unmatched bases: 2. This CDR3 is 15 amino acids long. CDR1 is SGHAT and CDR2 is FQNNGV in the germline V gene. The CDR3: CASSFGTGYQETQYF. DNA of the CDR3: TGTGCCAGCAGCTTTGGGACAGGGTACCAAGAGACCCAGTACTTC.

This clone was detected only once. This chain links TRBV10-3 with TRBJ1-5; 8 positions agree with TRBD1. After removal of 3 bases from V and 2 bases from J, the junction contained 9 bases not matched to a gene. The germline CDR1 and CDR2 sequences are ENHRY and SYGVKD. The CDR3 sequence is 17 residues long. The CDR3 sequence is CAISEAQGAIGNQPQHF. In DNA, the CDR3 is TGTGCCATCAGTGAAGCCCAGGGGGCTATTGGCAATCAGCCCCAGCATTTT.

The rearrangement joins TRBV5-4 to TRBJ2-3; 10 positions agree with TRBD2. Germline V gene sequence: CDR1 SGHNT, CDR2 YYREEE (reference sequence). The CDR3 is made up of 16 amino acids. The junction had 13 bases not matched to a gene; V was cut back by 4 bases and J by 8 bases. This CDR3 is CASSLGTSGVEGTQYF. Here the CDR3 DNA reads TGTGCCAGCAGCCTGGGAACTAGCGGGGTGGAGGGTACGCAGTATTTT.

The chain carries TRBV14 and TRBJ1-1; weak D call: TRBD1 (5 bases). The CDR3 has 16 amino acids. V was trimmed by 0 bases and J by 6 bases, leaving 17 bases between them. CDR1 SGHDN and CDR2 FVKESK come from the germline V gene. CDR3 sequence reads: CASSQEKGFYNPEAFF. Written as DNA, the CDR3 is TGTGCCAGCAGCCAAGAGAAGGGGTTTTATAACCCTGAAGCTTTCTTT.

The rearrangement uses TRBV7-9 and TRBJ2-2; D may be TRBD2 (5 bases). The CDR3 is 15 residues long. Between the trimmed V and J ends, which lost 1 base and 1 base, there was a span of 7 bases. Germline CDR1 reads SEHNR; CDR2 reads FQNEAQ (reference sequence). DNA for the CDR3: TGTGCCAGCAGCTTAGGGGCGGGGAACACCGGGGAGCTGTTTTTT. Amino acid sequence: CASSLGAGNTGELFF.

The V and J genes are TRBV6-1 and TRBJ1-1, with D perhaps matching TRBD1 (6 bases). The CDR3 loop spans 13 amino acids. In germline, CDR1 is MNHNS, CDR2 SASEGT. The ends were cut back, 1 base at V and 5 bases at J, with 8 bases in the middle. Here the CDR3 DNA reads TGTGCCAGCAGTGAAGTGCAGGGGACTGAAGCTTTCTTT. Encoded protein: CASSEVQGTEAFF.

The rearrangement links TRBV19 to TRBJ2-6, with 7 nucleotides matching TRBD2. V was pared by 7 bases and J by 0 bases, with 9 bases of the junction left unmatched. Germline CDR1 is LNHDA and CDR2 is SQIVND (reference sequence). The CDR3 length is 17 residues. CDR3 in amino acids: CASIRTSSFSGANVLTF. In nucleotides, the CDR3 is TGTGCCAGTATTAGGACTAGTTCCTTCTCTGGGGCCAACGTCCTGACTTTC.

This clone was detected once. The chain is built from TRBV16 and TRBJ1-2; 8 positions agree with TRBD1. V was clipped by 5 bases and J by 8 bases; unmatched bases: 10. CDR1 is KGHSY and CDR2 is FQNENV in the germline V gene. The length of the CDR3 is 14 residues. CDR3 sequence reads: CASSEPGTGGGYTF. DNA for the CDR3: TGTGCCAGCAGCGAACCGGGGACAGGAGGCGGCTACACCTTC.

The rearrangement links TRBV5-8 to TRBJ2-1; possibly TRBD2 for D (5 bases). The CDR3 covers 13 residues. Germline V gene sequence: CDR1 SGHTS, CDR2 YDEGEE. V lost 7 bases to trimming and J lost 7 bases, with 15 bases between them. The CDR3 loop reads CASPYTRWNEQFF. DNA of the CDR3: TGTGCCAGCCCCTACACTAGATGGAATGAGCAGTTCTTC.

This clone was found once. This chain links TRBV27 with TRBJ2-1; TRBD2 matches 11 bases. CDR3 length equals 15 residues. The V gene's germline CDR1 is MNHEY and CDR2 SMNVEV (reference sequence). V shed 5 bases, J shed 3 bases, and the junction held 3 bases outside the gene matches. The CDR3 sequence is CASSLAGGLYNEQFF. The CDR3 bases are TGTGCCAGCAGTCTAGCGGGGGGCCTCTACAATGAGCAGTTCTTC.

This chain links TRBV19 with TRBJ1-5; TRBD1 agrees at 7 bases. The trim removed 9 bases at V and 4 bases at J, leaving 9 bases unmatched. CDR1 is LNHDA and CDR2 is SQIVND in the germline V gene (reference sequence). The length of the CDR3 is 14 residues. CDR3 region: CASQIRDRNQPQHF. CDR3 DNA sequence: TGTGCCAGCCAAATCCGGGACAGAAATCAGCCCCAGCATTTT.

This rearrangement joins TRBV27 to TRBJ2-7, with TRBD1 matching over 8 bases. The germline gives CDR1 MNHEY, CDR2 SMNVEV (reference sequence). The J segment lost 0 bases and the V segment lost 8 bases, leaving 3 bases of the junction unmatched. CDR3 size: 13 residues. The CDR3 sequence: CASRGTGSYEQYF. CDR3 coding DNA: TGTGCCAGCCGCGGGACAGGCTCCTACGAGCAGTACTTC.

For this clone: The sample holds other DNA sequences that translate to the same CDR3. This chain's CDR3 is CASSPGQLNTEAFF. The CDR3 DNA reads as TGTGCCAGCTCCCCGGGACAGCTGAACACTGAAGCTTTCTTT. V gene TRBV18 combines with J gene TRBJ1-1; 7 nucleotides align to TRBD1. The CDR3 runs 14 residues. J gave up 0 bases and V 6 bases, and 4 bases lay outside the gene matches. The V gene's germline CDR1 is KGHSH and CDR2 LQKENI. The full variable domain, its missing parts supplied by reference TRBV18 and TRBJ1-1, is NAGVMQNPRHLVRRRGQEARLRCSPMKGHSHVYWYRQLPEEGLKFMVYLQKENIIDESGMPKERFSAEFPKEGPSILRIQQVVRGDSAAYFCASSPGQLNTEAFFGQGTRLTVV.

This clone is a singleton in its sample. At one end the junction does not follow the germline gene, possibly because of a read error. This rearrangement joins TRBV30 to TRBJ1-5, with a weak D call TRBD1 (5 bases). The CDR3 covers 13 residues. The germline CDR1 and CDR2 sequences are GTSNPN and SVGIG (reference sequence). CDR3 in DNA: TGTGTCTGGAGTGCCAGGGTGGATCAGCCCCAGCATTTT. It is translated as CVWSARVDQPQHF.

This sequence joins TRBV11-1 and TRBJ2-1; weak D call: TRBD1 (6 bases). Germline assignment: CDR1 SGHAT and CDR2 FQDESV (reference sequence). There are 15 residues in the CDR3. V lost 1 base and J 3 bases, leaving 10 bases between the germline ends. The CDR3 nucleotides are TGTGCCAGCAGCTTAGACAGGGTAGGCTACAATGAGCAGTTCTTC. Amino acids: CASSLDRVGYNEQFF.

The chain recombines TRBV10-3 with TRBJ1-2; no definite D call. The CDR3 spans 14 residues. Trimming left V 0 bases short and J 2 bases short, with 7 bases between. Germline CDR1 is ENHRY and CDR2 is SYGVKD. The CDR3 DNA reads as TGTGCCATCAGTGAGTCGGGCCGCAACTATGGCTACACCTTC. Protein product: CAISESGRNYGYTF.

V is TRBV7-2 and J is TRBJ2-7, with D perhaps TRBD2 (6 bases). Germline-derived CDR1 and CDR2 are SGHTA and FQGNSA. There are 14 residues in the CDR3. The V gene lost 3 bases and the J gene lost 6 bases, with 15 bases spanning the gap. The chain's CDR3 is CASSFDTGGSEQYF. Written as DNA, the CDR3 is TGTGCCAGCAGCTTCGACACTGGGGGGTCCGAGCAGTACTTC.

There are a few counts of this clone. The chain links TRBV12-5 to TRBJ2-7; the match to TRBD1 covers 10 bases. Germline V gives CDR1 LGHNT, CDR2 FRNRAP. V was pared by 6 bases and J by 5 bases, with 10 bases of the junction left unmatched. This CDR3 is built from 15 residues. The CDR3 loop is CASGKGDRGFDEQYF. The CDR3 DNA is TGTGCTAGTGGGAAGGGGGACAGGGGTTTCGACGAGCAGTACTTC.

V usage is TRBV10-2 and J usage is TRBJ2-7; D unclear. Germline CDR1 is WSHSY and CDR2 is SAAADI. V was shortened by 3 bases and J by 1 base, with 7 bases between the two germline ends. This CDR3 region has 13 residues. The CDR3 loop reads CASSEVGSYEQYF. The DNA of the CDR3 is TGCGCCAGCAGTGAAGTCGGGTCCTACGAGCAGTACTTC.